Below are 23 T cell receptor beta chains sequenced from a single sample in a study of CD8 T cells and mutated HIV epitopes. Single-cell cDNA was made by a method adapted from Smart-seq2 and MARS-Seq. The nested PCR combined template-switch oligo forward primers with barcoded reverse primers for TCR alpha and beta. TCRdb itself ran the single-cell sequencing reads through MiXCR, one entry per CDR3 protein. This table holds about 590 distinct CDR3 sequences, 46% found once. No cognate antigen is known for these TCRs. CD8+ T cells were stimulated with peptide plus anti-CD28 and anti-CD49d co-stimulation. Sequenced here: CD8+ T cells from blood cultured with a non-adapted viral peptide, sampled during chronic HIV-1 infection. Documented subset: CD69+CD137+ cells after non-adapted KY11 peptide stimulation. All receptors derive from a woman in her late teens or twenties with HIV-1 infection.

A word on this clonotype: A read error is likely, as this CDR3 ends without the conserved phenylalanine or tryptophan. The CDR3 loop reads CSVENRVLIAETQYL. In DNA, the CDR3 is TGCAGCGTCGAAAACAGGGTTCTAATCGCGGAGACCCAGTACCTC. The chain uses TRBV29-1 and TRBJ2-5; D possibly corresponds to TRBD1 (6 bases). The CDR3 runs to 15 residues. Trimming pared 6 bases from V and 5 bases from J, leaving 22 bases between. The germline V gene has CDR1 SQVTM and CDR2 ANQGSEA.

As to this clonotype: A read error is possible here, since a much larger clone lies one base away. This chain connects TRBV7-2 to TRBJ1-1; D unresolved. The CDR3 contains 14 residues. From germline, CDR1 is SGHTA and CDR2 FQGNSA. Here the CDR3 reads CVSSSLPGGAEAFF. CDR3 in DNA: TGTGTCAGCAGCTCCCTACCGGGAGGCGCTGAAGCTTTCTTT.

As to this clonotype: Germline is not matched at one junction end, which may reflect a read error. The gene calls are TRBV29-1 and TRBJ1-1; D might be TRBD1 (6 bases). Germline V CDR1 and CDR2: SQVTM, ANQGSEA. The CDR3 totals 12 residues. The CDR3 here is CGVGLQGPWAFF. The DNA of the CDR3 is TGCGGCGTCGGGCTACAGGGCCCCTGGGCTTTCTTT. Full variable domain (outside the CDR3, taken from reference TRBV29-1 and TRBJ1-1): SAVISQKPSRDICQRGTSLTIQCQVDSQVTMMFWYRQQPGQSLTLIATANQGSEATYESGFVIDKFPISRPNLTFSTLTVSNMSPEDSSIYLCGVGLQGPWAFFGQGTRLTVV.

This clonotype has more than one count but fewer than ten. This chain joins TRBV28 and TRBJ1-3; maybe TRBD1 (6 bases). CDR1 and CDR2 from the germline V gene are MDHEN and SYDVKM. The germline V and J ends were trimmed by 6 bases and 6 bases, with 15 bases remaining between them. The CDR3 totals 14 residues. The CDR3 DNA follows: TGTGCCAGCAGGGGACAAGGGGCTGAAAACACCATATATTTT. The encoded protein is CASRGQGAENTIYF.

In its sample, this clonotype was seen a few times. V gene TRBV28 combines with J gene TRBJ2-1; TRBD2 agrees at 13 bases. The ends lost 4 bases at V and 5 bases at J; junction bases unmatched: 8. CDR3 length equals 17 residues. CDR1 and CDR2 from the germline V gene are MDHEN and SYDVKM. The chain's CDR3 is CASSSGGLAGTHNEQFF. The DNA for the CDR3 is TGTGCCAGCAGTTCGGGGGGACTAGCGGGAACCCACAATGAGCAGTTCTTC.

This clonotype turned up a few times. For the CDR3, the DNA is TGCAGCGTTGATAACCCTGAGACCCAGTACTTC. Translation: CSVDNPETQYF. J is TRBJ2-5 and V is TRBV29-1; D remains ambiguous. Trimming pared 3 bases from V and 5 bases from J, leaving 7 bases between. Germline values: CDR1 SQVTM, CDR2 ANQGSEA. The length of the CDR3 is 11 residues.

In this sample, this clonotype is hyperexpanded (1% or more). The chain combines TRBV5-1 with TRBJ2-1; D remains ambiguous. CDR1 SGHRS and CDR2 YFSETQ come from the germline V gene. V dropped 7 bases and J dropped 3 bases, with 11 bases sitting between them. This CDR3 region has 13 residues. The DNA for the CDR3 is TGCGCCAGCGCCCAGGCAAACTACAATGAGCAGTTCTTC. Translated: CASAQANYNEQFF.

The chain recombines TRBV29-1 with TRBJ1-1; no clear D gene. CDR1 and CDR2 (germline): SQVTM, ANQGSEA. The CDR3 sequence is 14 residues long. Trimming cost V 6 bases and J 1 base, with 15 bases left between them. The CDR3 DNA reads TGCAGCGTCGGGCCCATGTCCCCGAACACTGAAGCTTTCTTT. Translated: CSVGPMSPNTEAFF.

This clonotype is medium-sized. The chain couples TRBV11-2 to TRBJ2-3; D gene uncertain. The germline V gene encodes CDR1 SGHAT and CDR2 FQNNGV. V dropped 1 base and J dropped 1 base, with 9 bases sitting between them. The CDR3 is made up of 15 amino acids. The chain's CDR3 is CASSLVLAGTDTQYF. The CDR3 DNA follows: TGTGCCAGCAGCTTAGTCTTGGCGGGCACAGATACGCAGTATTTT.

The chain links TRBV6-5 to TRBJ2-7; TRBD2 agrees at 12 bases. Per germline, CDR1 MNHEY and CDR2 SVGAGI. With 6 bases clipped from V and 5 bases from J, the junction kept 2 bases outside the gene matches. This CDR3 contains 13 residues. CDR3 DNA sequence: TGTGCCAGCAGCCGGACTAGCGGGAACGAGCAGTACTTC. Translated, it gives CASSRTSGNEQYF.

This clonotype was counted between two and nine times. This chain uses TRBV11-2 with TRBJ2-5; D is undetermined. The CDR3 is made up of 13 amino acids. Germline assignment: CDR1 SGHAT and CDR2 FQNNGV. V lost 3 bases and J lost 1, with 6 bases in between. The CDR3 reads CASSLWSQETQYF. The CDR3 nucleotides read TGTGCCAGCAGCTTGTGGAGCCAAGAGACCCAGTACTTC. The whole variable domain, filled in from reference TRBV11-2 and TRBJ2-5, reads EAGVAQSPRYKIIEKRQSVAFWCNPISGHATLYWYQQILGQGPKLLIQFQNNGVVDDSQLPKDRFSAERLKGVDSTLKIQPAKLEDSAVYLCASSLWSQETQYFGPGTRLLVL.

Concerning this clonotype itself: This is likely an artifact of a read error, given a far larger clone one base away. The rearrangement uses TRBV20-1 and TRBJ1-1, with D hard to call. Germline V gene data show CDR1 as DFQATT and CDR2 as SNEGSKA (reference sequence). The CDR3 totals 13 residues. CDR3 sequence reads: CSVRLLGNTEAFF. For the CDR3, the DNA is TGCAGCGTCAGGCTACTGGGGAACACTGAAGCTTTCTTT.

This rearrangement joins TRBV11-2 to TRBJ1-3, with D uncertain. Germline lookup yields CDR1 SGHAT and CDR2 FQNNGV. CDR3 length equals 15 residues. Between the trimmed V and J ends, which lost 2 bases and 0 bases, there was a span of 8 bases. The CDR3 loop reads CASSLLVNSGNTIYF. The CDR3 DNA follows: TGTGCCAGCAGCTTATTGGTGAACTCTGGAAACACCATATATTTT.

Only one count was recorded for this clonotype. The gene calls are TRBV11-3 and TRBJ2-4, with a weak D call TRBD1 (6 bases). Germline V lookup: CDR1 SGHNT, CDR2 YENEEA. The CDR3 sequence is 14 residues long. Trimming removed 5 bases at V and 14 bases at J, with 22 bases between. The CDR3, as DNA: TGTGCCAGCAGCCCACCAGGGGCGTACATGGGTGAGTACTTC. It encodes CASSPPGAYMGEYF. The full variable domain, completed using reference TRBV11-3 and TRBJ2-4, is EAGVVQSPRYKIIEKKQPVAFWCNPISGHNTLYWYLQNLGQGPELLIRYENEEAVDDSQLPKDRFSAERLKGVDSTLKIQPAELGDSAVYLCASSPPGAYMGEYFGAGTRLSVL.

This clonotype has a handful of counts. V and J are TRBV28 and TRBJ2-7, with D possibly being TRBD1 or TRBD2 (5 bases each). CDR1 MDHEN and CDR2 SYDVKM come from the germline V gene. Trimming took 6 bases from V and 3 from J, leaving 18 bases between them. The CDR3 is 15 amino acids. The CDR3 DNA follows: TGTGCCAGCAGGGTCGGGGACGGTACTTTCTACGAGCAGTACTTC. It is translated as CASRVGDGTFYEQYF.

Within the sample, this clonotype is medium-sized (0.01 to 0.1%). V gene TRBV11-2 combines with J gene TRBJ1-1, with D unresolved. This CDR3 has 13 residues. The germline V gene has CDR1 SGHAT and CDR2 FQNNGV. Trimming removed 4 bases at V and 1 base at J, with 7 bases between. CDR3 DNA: TGTGCCAGCAGCTCAGATGGGAACACTGAAGCTTTCTTT. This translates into CASSSDGNTEAFF.

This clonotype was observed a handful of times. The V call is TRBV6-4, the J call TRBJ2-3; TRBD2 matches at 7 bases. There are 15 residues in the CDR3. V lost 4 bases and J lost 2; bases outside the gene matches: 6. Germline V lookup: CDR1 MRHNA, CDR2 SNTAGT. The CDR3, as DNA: TGTGCCAGCAGTGTAACTAGCGAGCCCACAGATACGCAGTATTTT. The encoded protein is CASSVTSEPTDTQYF.

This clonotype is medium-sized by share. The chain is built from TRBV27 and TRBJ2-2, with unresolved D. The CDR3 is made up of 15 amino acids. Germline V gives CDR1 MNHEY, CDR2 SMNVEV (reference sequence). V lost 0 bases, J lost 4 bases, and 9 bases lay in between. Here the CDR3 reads CASSLSNAPTGELFF. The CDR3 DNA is TGTGCCAGCAGTTTATCGAACGCTCCCACCGGGGAGCTGTTTTTT.

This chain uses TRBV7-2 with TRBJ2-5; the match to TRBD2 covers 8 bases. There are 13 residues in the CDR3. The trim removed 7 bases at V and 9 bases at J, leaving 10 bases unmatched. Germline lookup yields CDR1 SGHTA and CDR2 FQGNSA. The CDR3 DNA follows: TGTGCCAGCACCCGGGGGGGGGGCGAGGCCCAGTACTTC. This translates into CASTRGGGEAQYF.

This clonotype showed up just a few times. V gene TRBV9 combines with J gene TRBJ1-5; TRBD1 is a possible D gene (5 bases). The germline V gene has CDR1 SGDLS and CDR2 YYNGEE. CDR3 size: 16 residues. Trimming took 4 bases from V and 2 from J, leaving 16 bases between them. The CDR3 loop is CASSPGAATGNQPQHF. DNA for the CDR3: TGTGCCAGCAGCCCTGGGGCCGCGACAGGCAATCAGCCCCAGCATTTT.

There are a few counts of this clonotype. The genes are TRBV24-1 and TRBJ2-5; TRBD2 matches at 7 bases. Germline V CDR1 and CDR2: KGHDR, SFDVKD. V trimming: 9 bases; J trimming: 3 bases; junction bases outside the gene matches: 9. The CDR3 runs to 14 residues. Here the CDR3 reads CATLGRGRKETQYF. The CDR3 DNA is TGTGCCACCCTGGGGAGGGGTAGAAAAGAGACCCAGTACTTC.

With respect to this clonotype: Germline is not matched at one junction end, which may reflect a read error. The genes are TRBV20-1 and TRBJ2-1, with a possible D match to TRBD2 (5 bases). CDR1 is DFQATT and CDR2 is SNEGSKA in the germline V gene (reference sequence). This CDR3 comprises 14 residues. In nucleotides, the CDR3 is TGCAGTGCTAGAGACCAGCGGACCTACAATGAGCAGCTCTTC. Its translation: CSARDQRTYNEQLF.

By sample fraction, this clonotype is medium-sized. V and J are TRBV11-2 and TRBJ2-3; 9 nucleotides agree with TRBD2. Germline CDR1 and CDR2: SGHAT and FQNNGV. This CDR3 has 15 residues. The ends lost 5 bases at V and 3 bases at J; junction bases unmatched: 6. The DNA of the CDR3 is TGTGCCAGCAGCCCGGTCCTAGCGGGGACAGATACGCAGTATTTT. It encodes CASSPVLAGTDTQYF. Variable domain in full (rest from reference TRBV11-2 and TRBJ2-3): EAGVAQSPRYKIIEKRQSVAFWCNPISGHATLYWYQQILGQGPKLLIQFQNNGVVDDSQLPKDRFSAERLKGVDSTLKIQPAKLEDSAVYLCASSPVLAGTDTQYFGPGTRLTVL.